These T cell receptor beta chains were read from a single sample in a study of shared clonotypes between healthy human individuals. Assay: immunoSEQ multiplex PCR; the TCRdb copy retains only in-frame clones and omits some. The sample has 2,500,000 or so clones, 80% to 95% seen once. Sequenced sample: naive CD4+ T cells from PBMCs. The receptors stem from a man between 18 and 35 years old in good health. Some clones in this sample may be carry-over from other donors' samples. Both conserved end residues are part of each CDR3. The D gene is left open where the match is weak. The size of a clone is reported for some rows only, either as once, few or many, or as a class for expanded clones.

V,J,size,D,DNA,CDR3
TRBV30,TRBJ2-1,-,-,TGTGCCTGGGGGGAGCCGGCCCTTTACAATGAGCAGTTCTTC,CAWGEPALYNEQFF
TRBV28,TRBJ2-7,-,TRBD1,TGTGCCAGCAGTGACAGGGCCGAGCAGTACTTC,CASSDRAEQYF
TRBV5-1,TRBJ2-7,-,TRBD2,TGCGCCAGCAGCCTGACTAGCGGGAACGAGCAGTACTTC,CASSLTSGNEQYF
TRBV29-1,TRBJ2-1,-,-,TGCAGCGTTGTTCCCAGGAATGAGCAGTTCTTC,CSVVPRNEQFF
TRBV27,TRBJ1-2,-,TRBD1,TGTGCCAGCAGAACGAACAGGGGGCGCACCCTATATGGCTACACCTTC,CASRTNRGRTLYGYTF
TRBV6-5,TRBJ1-5,-,-,TGTGCCAGCAGTCTACAACGGGGCCCCAATCAGCCCCAGCATTTT,CASSLQRGPNQPQHF
TRBV6-1,TRBJ2-7,-,-,TGTGCCAGCACCTTTCGGGCCAACTCCTACGAGCAGTACTTC,CASTFRANSYEQYF
TRBV4-1,TRBJ1-1,-,TRBD1,TGCGCCAGCAGCCAAACGACAGGGGGCTTGACTGAAGCTTTCTTT,CASSQTTGGLTEAFF
TRBV10-3,TRBJ1-3,-,-,TGTGCCATCAGTGACTCGGGCAGGGTCAGCTCTGGAAACACCATATATTTT,CAISDSGRVSSGNTIYF
TRBV5-1,TRBJ1-2,-,-,TGCGCCAGCAGGGGCAGTTTTAACTATGGCTACACCTTC,CASRGSFNYGYTF
TRBV4-2,TRBJ1-3,-,TRBD1,TGTGCCAGCAGCCAGGGACAGGGGGCGATAGGAAACACCATATATTTT,CASSQGQGAIGNTIYF
TRBV28,TRBJ1-5,once,TRBD1,TGTGCCAGCAGTTTACTTAGGACAGGGGGTAATCAGCCCCAGCATTTT,CASSLLRTGGNQPQHF
TRBV2,TRBJ2-7,-,-,TGTGCCAGCAGTGAAGGGGGCGGACGGCACCTTTACGAGCAGTACTTC,CASSEGGGRHLYEQYF
TRBV19,TRBJ1-5,-,-,TGTGCCAGTAGTAAACCAGGCGGGAATCAGCCCCAGCATTTT,CASSKPGGNQPQHF
TRBV4-1,TRBJ2-2,-,TRBD2,TGCGCCAGCAGCCAAGATCCCGGCGGGAGGGCCGGTACCGGGGAGCTGTTTTTT,CASSQDPGGRAGTGELFF
TRBV10-3,TRBJ1-1,once,TRBD1,TGTGCCATCAGAAAGGGACAGGGGAATACTGAAGCTTTCTTT,CAIRKGQGNTEAFF
TRBV2,TRBJ2-2,-,-,TGTGCCAGCAGCCCTCCGACGAACACCGGGGAGCTGTTTTTT,CASSPPTNTGELFF
TRBV5-1,TRBJ2-3,-,-,TGCGCCAGCAGCTTGGCACAAAGCACAGATACGCAGTATTTT,CASSLAQSTDTQYF
TRBV5-1,TRBJ2-2,-,-,TGCGCCAGCAGCTTGTTAAGAGAGACCAACACCGGGGAGCTGTTTTTT,CASSLLRETNTGELFF
TRBV7-3,TRBJ2-2,-,-,TGTGCCAGCAGCTCTACAGGGACTGCAACCGGGGAGCTGTTTTTT,CASSSTGTATGELFF
TRBV25-1,TRBJ1-1,-,-,TGTGCCTCGAGCGGGGCCGGGGCGAACACTGAAGCTTTCTTT,CASSGAGANTEAFF
TRBV7-3,TRBJ2-1,-,-,TGTGCCAGCAGACGGGACTCAGGCAATGAGCAGTTCTTC,CASRRDSGNEQFF
TRBV2,TRBJ2-1,-,-,TGTGTCACGAGGCGGGATATATCCTACAATGAGCAGTTCTTC,CVTRRDISYNEQFF
TRBV5-1,TRBJ2-1,-,-,TGCGCCAGCAGGTCTCAGGGACCCAATGAGCAGTTCTTC,CASRSQGPNEQFF